These 9 T cell receptor beta chains were all obtained from the same sample, sequenced in a study of tumor-infiltrating lymphocytes in primary liver carcinoma. Bulk tissue was left unsorted, and RNA and DNA were co-extracted from 20-30 mg of it. From 500 ng of total RNA, TCR beta-specific cDNA was reverse-transcribed using a constant-region primer. Investigators got TCR beta libraries out of three nested multiplex PCR rounds, done with slightly modified ARM-PCR. Two initial PCR rounds of 10 to 11 cycles each paired TRBV1-TRBV30 forward primers with a C-beta reverse primer. One entry per CDR3 protein results from TCRdb running MiXCR on the multiplex PCR reads. In the table there are roughly 100,000 distinct CDR3 sequences, about three quarters of which are singletons. Sequencing was performed on liver tumor tissue from sampling region 5. Subset: tumor region T5, tumor centre. Receptor source: a woman aged 55-70 years with primary liver carcinoma and hepatitis B virus infection.

In this sample, this clonotype turned up many times. The CDR3 region is CASSTSDPYNEQFF. The CDR3 region has the DNA TGTGCCAGCAGTACTAGCGATCCCTACAATGAGCAGTTCTTC. This chain joins TRBV6-1 and TRBJ2-1, with 7 bases identical to TRBD2. The V and J ends lost 5 bases and 2 bases, in that order; junction bases with no gene match: 3. Germline CDR1 MNHNS, CDR2 SASEGT. This CDR3 is 14 amino acids long.

About this clonotype itself: A single base separates this from a much larger clone, so it may be a read error. The chain links TRBV4-1 to TRBJ2-5; maybe TRBD2 (5 bases). The CDR3 runs to 15 residues. Germline lookup yields CDR1 MGHRA and CDR2 YSYEKL. Trimming stripped 2 bases from V and 5 bases from J, with 15 bases between. The CDR3 bases are TGCGCCAGCAGCCAAAGTGGGGTGGGAGCGGAGACCCAGTACTTC. It encodes CASSQSGVGAETQYF.

The table lists this clonotype with a count of one. At one of its ends the junction is not consistent with the germline gene, which may arise from a read error. The chain is built from TRBV11-2 and TRBJ2-5; 9 bases align to TRBD2. From germline, CDR1 is SGHAT and CDR2 FQNNGV. This CDR3 has 16 residues. The chain's CDR3 is CASNYSHGSGRETQYF. The CDR3 DNA is TGCGCCAGCAACTACTCCCATGGTAGCGGGAGAGAGACCCAGTACTTC. The full variable domain, in which reference TRBV11-2 and TRBJ2-5 provide the parts outside the CDR3, is EAGVAQSPRYKIIEKRQSVAFWCNPISGHATLYWYQQILGQGPKLLIQFQNNGVVDDSQLPKDRFSAERLKGVDSTLKIQPAKLEDSAVYLCASNYSHGSGRETQYFGPGTRLLVL.

There are many counts of this clonotype. The rearrangement links TRBV24-1 to TRBJ2-1; 7 positions agree with TRBD2. In germline, CDR1 is KGHDR, CDR2 SFDVKD. This CDR3 contains 16 residues. V was pared by 5 bases and J by 4 bases, with 10 bases of the junction left unmatched. Here the CDR3 DNA reads TGTGCCACCAGTGCCACCGACGGCGGGAGTTACAATGAGCAGTTCTTC. Its translation is CATSATDGGSYNEQFF.

Turning to this clonotype: Mismatch with germline at one junction end may stem from a read error. V usage is TRBV4-2 and J usage is TRBJ2-1, with D possibly called TRBD1 or TRBD2 (6 bases each). Germline loops: CDR1 LGHNA, CDR2 YNFKEQ. The CDR3 covers 15 residues. This CDR3 reads CASSQKGVGGYEQRF. Written as DNA, the CDR3 is TGTGCCAGCAGCCAAAAGGGGGTGGGGGGATATGAGCAGCGCTTC.

This clonotype has at least ten counts. The rearrangement joins TRBV6-5 to TRBJ2-2; no clear D. With 6 bases removed from V and 4 bases from J, the gap between germline ends came to 12 bases. The V gene's germline CDR1 is MNHEY and CDR2 SVGAGI. The CDR3 sequence is 14 residues long. The CDR3 DNA reads TGTGCCAGCAGCCGCTCTAGATCCACCGGGGAGCTGTTTTTT. Translation gives CASSRSRSTGELFF.

The V call is TRBV4-2, the J call TRBJ1-2, with D possibly matching TRBD1 (5 bases). Germline CDR1 reads LGHNA; CDR2 reads YNFKEQ. V lost 4 bases, J lost 1 base, and 16 bases lay in between. The CDR3 totals 16 residues. The CDR3 DNA reads as TGTGCCAGCAGCCTTACTGCGGGACCTGATAACTATGGCTACACCTTC. This translates into CASSLTAGPDNYGYTF.

V usage is TRBV3-1 and J usage is TRBJ2-1; possibly TRBD2 for D (5 bases). The CDR3 runs to 16 residues. Per the germline V gene, CDR1 is LGHDT and CDR2 is YNNKEL (reference sequence). Deletions cut 4 bases from V and 4 bases from J, with 17 bases between. The CDR3 loop is CASSRVSGLVYNEQFF. DNA for the CDR3: TGTGCCAGCAGCCGAGTTTCCGGACTGGTTTACAATGAGCAGTTCTTC.

This clonotype was seen at least ten times. The chain uses TRBV7-9 and TRBJ2-5; D uncertain. This CDR3 has 13 amino acids. Germline CDR1 is SEHNR and CDR2 is FQNEAQ (reference sequence). Trimming pared 2 bases from V and 5 bases from J, leaving 9 bases between. CDR3 in amino acids: CASSLSPEETQYF. Here the CDR3 DNA reads TGTGCCAGCAGCTTATCCCCGGAGGAGACCCAGTACTTC.